This T cell receptor (beta chain) was recovered during a study of CXCR3-negative and CXCR3-positive naive CD8 T cells. Across the whole study: The libraries yielded around 140 million TRB reads, about 1.5 +/- 0.3 million each.

General study results and limits: Both naive subsets had comparably high diversity; memory CD8+ cells much lower.

UMI-labeled 5' RACE TRB cDNA libraries were prepared from the cells. Reprocessing the 5' RACE reads, TCRdb reports a single entry for every CDR3 protein and omits DNA. The sample totals about 43,000 distinct CDR3 sequences. Details on this clonotype: The target antigen is unknown.

Per the germline V gene, CDR1 is MRHNA and CDR2 is SNTAGT. CDR3 size: 13 residues. This chain joins TRBV6-4 and TRBJ2-2. This TCR came from a human donor in good health. Some clones in this sample may be carry-over from other donors' samples. Specimen: memory CD8+ T cells from blood. The CDR3 sequence is CASSEDNTGELFF.